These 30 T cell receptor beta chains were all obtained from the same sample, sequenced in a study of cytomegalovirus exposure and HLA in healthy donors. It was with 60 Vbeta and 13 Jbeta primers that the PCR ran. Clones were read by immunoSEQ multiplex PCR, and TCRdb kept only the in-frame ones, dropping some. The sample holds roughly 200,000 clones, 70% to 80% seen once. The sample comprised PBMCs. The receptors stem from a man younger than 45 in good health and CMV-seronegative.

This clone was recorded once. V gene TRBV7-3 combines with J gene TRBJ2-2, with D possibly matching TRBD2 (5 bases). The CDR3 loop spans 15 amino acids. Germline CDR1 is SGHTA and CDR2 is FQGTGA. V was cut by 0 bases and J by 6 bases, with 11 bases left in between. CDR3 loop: CASSLTAAGPGELFF. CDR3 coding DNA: TGTGCCAGCAGCTTAACGGCCGCGGGTCCCGGGGAGCTGTTTTTT.

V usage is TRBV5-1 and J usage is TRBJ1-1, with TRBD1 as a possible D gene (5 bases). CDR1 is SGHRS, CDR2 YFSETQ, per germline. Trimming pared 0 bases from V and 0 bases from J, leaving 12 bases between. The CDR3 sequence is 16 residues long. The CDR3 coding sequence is TGCGCCAGCAGCTTGGTAGGTCAGGGAATGAACACTGAAGCTTTCTTT. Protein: CASSLVGQGMNTEAFF.

The CDR3 protein is CASSFEIAGNEQYF. The CDR3 DNA reads as TGTGCCAGCAGCTTCGAAATAGCGGGTAACGAGCAGTACTTC. This chain uses TRBV5-4 with TRBJ2-7, with TRBD2 identical over 7 bases. The CDR3 loop spans 14 amino acids. V was pared by 2 bases and J by 5 bases, with 7 bases of the junction left unmatched. Per germline, CDR1 SGHNT and CDR2 YYREEE (reference sequence). The full variable domain, in which reference TRBV5-4 and TRBJ2-7 provide the parts outside the CDR3, is ETGVTQSPTHLIKTRGQQVTLRCSSQSGHNTVSWYQQALGQGPQFIFQYYREEENGRGNFPPRFSGLQFPNYSSELNVNALELDDSALYLCASSFEIAGNEQYFGPGTRLTVT.

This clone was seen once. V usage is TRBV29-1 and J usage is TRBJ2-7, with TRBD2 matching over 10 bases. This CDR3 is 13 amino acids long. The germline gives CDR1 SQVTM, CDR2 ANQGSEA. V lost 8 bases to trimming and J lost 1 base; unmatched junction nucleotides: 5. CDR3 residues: CSMTSGQSYEQYF. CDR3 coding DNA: TGCAGCATGACTAGCGGGCAGTCCTACGAGCAGTACTTC.

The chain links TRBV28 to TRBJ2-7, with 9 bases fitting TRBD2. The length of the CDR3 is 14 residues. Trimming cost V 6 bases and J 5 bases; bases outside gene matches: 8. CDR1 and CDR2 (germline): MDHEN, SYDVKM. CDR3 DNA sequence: TGTGCCAGCAGCCTTGTCGGGACTAGCAACGAGCAGTACTTC. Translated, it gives CASSLVGTSNEQYF.

CDR3: CASSSVAGYEQYF. The CDR3 nucleotides read TGTGCCAGTAGTAGTGTGGCGGGATACGAGCAGTACTTC. This chain connects TRBV19 to TRBJ2-7; tentative D call: TRBD2 (6 bases). CDR3 size: 13 residues. From germline, CDR1 is LNHDA and CDR2 SQIVND (reference sequence). The V gene lost 4 bases and the J gene lost 4 bases, with 11 bases spanning the gap. The full variable domain, with the rest looked up from reference TRBV19 and TRBJ2-7, is DGGITQSPKYLFRKEGQNVTLSCEQNLNHDAMYWYRQDPGQGLRLIYYSQIVNDFQKGDIAEGYSVSREKKESFPLTVTSAQKNPTAFYLCASSSVAGYEQYFGPGTRLTVT.

CDR3 sequence: CASTTGAGTGGVTDTQYF. For the CDR3, the DNA is TGTGCCAGCACAACAGGGGCGGGGACAGGGGGCGTCACAGATACGCAGTATTTT. This chain uses TRBV11-2 with TRBJ2-3; 12 nucleotides agree with TRBD1. This CDR3 is 18 amino acids long. Germline CDR1 SGHAT, CDR2 FQNNGV. J gave up 2 bases and V 7 bases, and 13 bases lay outside the gene matches.

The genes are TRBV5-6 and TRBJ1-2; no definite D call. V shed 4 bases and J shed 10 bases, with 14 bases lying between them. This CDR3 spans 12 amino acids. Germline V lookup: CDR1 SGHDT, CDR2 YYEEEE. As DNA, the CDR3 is TGTGCCAGCAGCCTCCCCGGCGGCGACTACACCTTC. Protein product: CASSLPGGDYTF.

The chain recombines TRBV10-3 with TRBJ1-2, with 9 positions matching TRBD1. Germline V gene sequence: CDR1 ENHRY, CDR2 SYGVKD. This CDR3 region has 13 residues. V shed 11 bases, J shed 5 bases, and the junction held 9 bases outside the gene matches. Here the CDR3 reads CASTGQGNYGYTF. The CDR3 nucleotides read TGTGCCTCCACGGGACAGGGAAATTATGGCTACACCTTC.

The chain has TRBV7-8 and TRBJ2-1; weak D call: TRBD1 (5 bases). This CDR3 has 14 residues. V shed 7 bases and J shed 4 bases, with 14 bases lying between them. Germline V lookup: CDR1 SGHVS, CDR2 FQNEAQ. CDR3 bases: TGTGCCAGCACCGCAATCGGACATTACAATGAGCAGTTCTTC. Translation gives CASTAIGHYNEQFF.

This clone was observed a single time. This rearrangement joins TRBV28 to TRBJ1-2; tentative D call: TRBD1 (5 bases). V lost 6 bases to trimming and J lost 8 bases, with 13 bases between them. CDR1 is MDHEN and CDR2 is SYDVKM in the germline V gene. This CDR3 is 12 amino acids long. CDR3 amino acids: CASSQGPLGYTF. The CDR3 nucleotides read TGTGCCAGCAGCCAGGGCCCGTTGGGCTACACCTTC.

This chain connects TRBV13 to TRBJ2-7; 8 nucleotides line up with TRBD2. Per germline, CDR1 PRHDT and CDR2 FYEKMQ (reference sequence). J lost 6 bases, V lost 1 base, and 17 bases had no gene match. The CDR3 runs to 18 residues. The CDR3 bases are TGTGCCAGCAGCTTAGAGGGGATAGCGGGGAACCCCCGGGGCGAGCAGTACTTC. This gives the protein CASSLEGIAGNPRGEQYF.

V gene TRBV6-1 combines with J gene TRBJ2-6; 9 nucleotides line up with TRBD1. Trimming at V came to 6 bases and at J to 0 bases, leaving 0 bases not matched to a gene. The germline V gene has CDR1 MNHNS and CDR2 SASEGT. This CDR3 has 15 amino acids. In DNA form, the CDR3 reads TGTGCCAGCAGGACAGGGGGCTCTGGGGCCAACGTCCTGACTTTC. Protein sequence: CASRTGGSGANVLTF.

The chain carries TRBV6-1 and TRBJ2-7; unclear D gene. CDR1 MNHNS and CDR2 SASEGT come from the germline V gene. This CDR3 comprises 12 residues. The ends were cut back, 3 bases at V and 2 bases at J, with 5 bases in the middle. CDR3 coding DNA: TGTGCCAGCAGTGAGTCCACCTACGAGCAGTACTTC. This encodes CASSESTYEQYF.

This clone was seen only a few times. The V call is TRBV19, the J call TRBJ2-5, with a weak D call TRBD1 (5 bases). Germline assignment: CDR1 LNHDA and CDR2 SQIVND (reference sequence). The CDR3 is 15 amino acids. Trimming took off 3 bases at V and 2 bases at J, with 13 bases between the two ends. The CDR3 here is CASSMHGARQETQYF. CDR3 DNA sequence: TGTGCCAGTAGTATGCATGGGGCTCGGCAAGAGACCCAGTACTTC.

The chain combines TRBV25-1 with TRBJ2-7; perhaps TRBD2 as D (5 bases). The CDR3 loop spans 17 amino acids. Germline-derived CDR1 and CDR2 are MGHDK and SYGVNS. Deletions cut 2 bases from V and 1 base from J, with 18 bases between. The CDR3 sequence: CASSETRAATRSYEQYF. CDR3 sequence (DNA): TGTGCCAGCAGTGAAACGAGGGCAGCTACCAGGTCCTACGAGCAGTACTTC.

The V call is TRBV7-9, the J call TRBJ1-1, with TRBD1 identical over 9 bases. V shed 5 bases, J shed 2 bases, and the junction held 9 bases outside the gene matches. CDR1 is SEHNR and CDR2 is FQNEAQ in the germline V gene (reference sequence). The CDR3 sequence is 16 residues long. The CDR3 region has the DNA TGTGCCAGCAGCCATCGACAGGGGGAAGGAAACACTGAAGCTTTCTTT. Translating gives CASSHRQGEGNTEAFF.

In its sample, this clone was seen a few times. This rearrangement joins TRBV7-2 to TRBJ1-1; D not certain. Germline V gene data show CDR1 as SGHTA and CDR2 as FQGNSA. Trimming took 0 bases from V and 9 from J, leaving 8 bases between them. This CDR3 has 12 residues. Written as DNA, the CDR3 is TGTGCCAGCAGCTTAGCGGGAGGGAAAGCTTTCTTT. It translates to CASSLAGGKAFF.

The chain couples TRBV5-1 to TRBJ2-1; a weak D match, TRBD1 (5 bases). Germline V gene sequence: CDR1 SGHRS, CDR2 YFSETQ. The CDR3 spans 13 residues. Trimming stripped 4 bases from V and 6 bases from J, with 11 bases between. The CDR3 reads CASSQGVSNEQFF. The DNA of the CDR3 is TGCGCCAGCAGCCAAGGGGTATCCAATGAGCAGTTCTTC.

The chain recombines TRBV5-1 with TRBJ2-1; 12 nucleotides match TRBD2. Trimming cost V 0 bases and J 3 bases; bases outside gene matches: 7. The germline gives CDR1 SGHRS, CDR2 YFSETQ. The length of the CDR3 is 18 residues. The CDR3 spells CASSLEGGLAGFYNEQFF. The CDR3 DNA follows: TGCGCCAGCAGCTTGGAGGGGGGACTAGCGGGCTTCTACAATGAGCAGTTCTTC.

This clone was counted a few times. For the CDR3, the DNA is TGTGCCAGTAGTTACGGACAGGGTATCGGGCAGTTCTTC. This codes for CASSYGQGIGQFF. This chain uses TRBV19 with TRBJ2-1, with 8 bases matching TRBD1. The J segment lost 12 bases and the V segment lost 5 bases, leaving 9 bases of the junction unmatched. There are 13 residues in the CDR3. The germline CDR1 and CDR2 sequences are LNHDA and SQIVND (reference sequence).

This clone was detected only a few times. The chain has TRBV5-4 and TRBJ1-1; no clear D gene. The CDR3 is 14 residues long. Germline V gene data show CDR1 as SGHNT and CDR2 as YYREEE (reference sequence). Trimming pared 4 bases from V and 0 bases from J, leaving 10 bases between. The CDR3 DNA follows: TGTGCCAGCAGCCAACGGTTTCTGAACACTGAAGCTTTCTTT. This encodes CASSQRFLNTEAFF.

The CDR3 is CASSPTPTGGADTGELFF. The CDR3 region has the DNA TGTGCCAGCAGTCCGACCCCCACGGGGGGCGCCGACACCGGGGAGCTGTTTTTT. The genes are TRBV7-9 and TRBJ2-2, with D possibly TRBD2 on 7 matching bases. This CDR3 has 18 amino acids. The germline V gene encodes CDR1 SEHNR and CDR2 FQNEAQ (reference sequence). Trimming removed 6 bases at V and 3 bases at J, with 23 bases between.

The chain's CDR3 is CASSQRTDYSDEQFF. The CDR3 DNA sequence: TGCGCCAGCAGCCAAAGAACGGACTATTCAGATGAGCAGTTCTTC. The chain has TRBV4-1 and TRBJ2-1, with D possibly matching TRBD2 (6 bases). The germline gives CDR1 MGHRA, CDR2 YSYEKL. V was cut by 2 bases and J by 8 bases, with 16 bases left in between. The CDR3 has 15 amino acids.

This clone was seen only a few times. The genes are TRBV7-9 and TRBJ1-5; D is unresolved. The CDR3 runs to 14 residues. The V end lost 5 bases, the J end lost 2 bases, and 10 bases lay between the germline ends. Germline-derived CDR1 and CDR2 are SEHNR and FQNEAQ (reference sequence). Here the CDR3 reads CASSPGQGNQPQHF. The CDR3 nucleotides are TGTGCCAGCAGCCCAGGCCAGGGCAATCAGCCCCAGCATTTT.

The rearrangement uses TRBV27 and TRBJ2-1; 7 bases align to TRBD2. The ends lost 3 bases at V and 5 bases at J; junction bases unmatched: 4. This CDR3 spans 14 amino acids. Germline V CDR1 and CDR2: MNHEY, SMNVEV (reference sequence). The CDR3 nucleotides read TGTGCCAGCAGTTTCGCTAGCGGCCACAATGAGCAGTTCTTC. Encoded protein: CASSFASGHNEQFF.

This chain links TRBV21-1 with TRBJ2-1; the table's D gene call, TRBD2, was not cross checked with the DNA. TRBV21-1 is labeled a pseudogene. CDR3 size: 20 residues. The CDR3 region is CASSCPGTSGCSSSYNEQFF. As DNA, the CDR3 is TGTGCCAGCAGCTGCCCTGGGACTAGCGGGTGCTCGAGCTCCTACAATGAGCAGTTCTTC.

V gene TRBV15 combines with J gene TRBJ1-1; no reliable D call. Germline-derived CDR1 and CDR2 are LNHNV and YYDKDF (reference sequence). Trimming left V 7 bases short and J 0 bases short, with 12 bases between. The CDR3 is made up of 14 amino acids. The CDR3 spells CATTLTVMNTEAFF. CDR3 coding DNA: TGTGCCACCACCTTAACGGTGATGAACACTGAAGCTTTCTTT.

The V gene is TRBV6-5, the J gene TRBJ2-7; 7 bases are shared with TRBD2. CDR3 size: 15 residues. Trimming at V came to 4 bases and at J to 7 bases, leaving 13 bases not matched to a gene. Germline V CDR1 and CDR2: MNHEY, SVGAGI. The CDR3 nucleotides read TGTGCCAGCAGTTTCCTTGCGGGAGCCGGGCGGGAGCAGTACTTC. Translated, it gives CASSFLAGAGREQYF.

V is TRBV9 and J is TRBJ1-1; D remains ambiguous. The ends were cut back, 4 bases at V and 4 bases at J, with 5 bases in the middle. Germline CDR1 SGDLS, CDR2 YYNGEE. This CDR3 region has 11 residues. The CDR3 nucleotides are TGTGCCAGCAGCCCTACCACTGAAGCTTTCTTT. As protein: CASSPTTEAFF.